The 29 T cell receptor beta chains below come from one sample, sequenced in a study of neurological immune-mediated disorders (dated by TCRdb to about 2019). Libraries were constructed by 5' RACE. Sequencing took place on an Illumina HiSeq 2500. TCRdb ran its own pipeline on the public reads, namely fastp trimming at Q25 and MiXCR clone calling, and kept in-frame beta chains. Every entry covers one CDR3 protein and lists the most common genes and DNA from its rows. This sample gives some 14,000 distinct CDR3 sequences in total; more than 9% of them show up just once. The ten largest clones represent 20% to 25% of the sample. The sample comprised PBMCs. The receptors come from a middle-aged woman in good health.

Relative to its sample, this clonotype is medium-sized. V is TRBV20-1 and J is TRBJ2-5; D perhaps matches TRBD2 (6 bases). The germline V and J ends were trimmed by 6 bases and 1 base, with 15 bases remaining between them. Germline CDR1 and CDR2: DFQATT and SNEGSKA (reference sequence). This CDR3 is 14 amino acids long. CDR3 amino acids: CSAGPSAGQETQYF. DNA of the CDR3: TGCAGTGCCGGCCCTAGCGCGGGCCAAGAGACCCAGTACTTC.

The chain has TRBV28 and TRBJ2-2; no clear D gene. Trimming stripped 3 bases from V and 7 bases from J, with 9 bases between. CDR3 length: 13 amino acids. Germline CDR1 reads MDHEN; CDR2 reads SYDVKM. DNA of the CDR3: TGTGCCAGCAGTTTCGATGCCCACGGGGAGCTGTTTTTT. Translating gives CASSFDAHGELFF.

This clonotype was picked up many times. The CDR3 loop reads CASRSNREGANQPQHF. The CDR3 nucleotides read TGTGCCAGCAGGTCAAACAGGGAAGGGGCCAATCAGCCCCAGCATTTT. The gene calls are TRBV28 and TRBJ1-5; D is possibly TRBD1 (6 bases). Germline CDR1 and CDR2: MDHEN and SYDVKM. The ends were cut back, 6 bases at V and 3 bases at J, with 18 bases in the middle. This CDR3 has 16 residues.

Regarding this clonotype: The junction departs from germline at one end; a sequencing error may be responsible. This rearrangement joins TRBV7-2 to TRBJ1-2; no clear D gene. CDR1 is SGHTA and CDR2 is FQGNSA in the germline V gene. The CDR3 consists of 12 residues. DNA for the CDR3: TGTGCCAACAGCTCAATGGAGACCGGCTACACCTTC. Its translation is CANSSMETGYTF.

This clonotype has ten or more counts. The chain uses TRBV5-1 and TRBJ2-1; D remains unclear. Germline V gene data show CDR1 as SGHRS and CDR2 as YFSETQ. The CDR3 covers 15 residues. The V end was cut by 0 bases, the J end by 4 bases, with 11 bases between. The CDR3 DNA reads as TGCGCCAGCAGCTTGGATACGGCCAGTTACAATGAGCAGTTCTTC. Translating it yields CASSLDTASYNEQFF.

There are many counts of this clonotype. The rearrangement uses TRBV20-1 and TRBJ1-5; a possible D gene is TRBD1 (5 bases). This CDR3 has 14 amino acids. V lost 5 bases to trimming and J lost 0 bases, with 11 bases between them. CDR1 is DFQATT, CDR2 SNEGSKA, per germline (reference sequence). The CDR3 DNA sequence: TGCAGTGCTGGTCCAGGGAATAGCAATCAGCCCCAGCATTTT. Translated: CSAGPGNSNQPQHF.

This clonotype came up many times. A junction boundary mismatches the germline segment, possibly from a read error. The chain joins TRBV20-1 to TRBJ2-1; 7 bases line up with TRBD2. Germline loops: CDR1 DFQATT, CDR2 SNEGSKA (reference sequence). The CDR3 is 10 amino acids. The CDR3 nucleotides are TGCAGTGCTATGGGAGGGCACAGAGCCTTC. Its translation is CSAMGGHRAF.

This clonotype has ten or more counts. This chain connects TRBV20-1 to TRBJ2-1; the D gene is possibly TRBD2 (6 bases). The CDR3 spans 16 residues. In germline, CDR1 is DFQATT, CDR2 SNEGSKA (reference sequence). The V gene lost 3 bases and the J gene lost 6 bases, with 21 bases spanning the gap. CDR3 in amino acids: CSARGEPGRKVNEQFF. CDR3 in DNA: TGCAGTGCTAGGGGGGAGCCCGGGAGAAAAGTCAATGAGCAGTTCTTC.

The table lists this clonotype with many counts. J is TRBJ2-2 and V is TRBV11-2; D gene uncertain. The V end lost 5 bases, the J end lost 6 bases, and 13 bases lay between the germline ends. The germline V gene has CDR1 SGHAT and CDR2 FQNNGV. This CDR3 has 14 amino acids. CDR3 nucleotides: TGTGCCAGCAGCCCGAAGAGGTGGGCCGGGGAGCTGTTTTTT. This codes for CASSPKRWAGELFF.

By share, this clonotype ranks as medium-sized (0.01 to 0.1%). The chain recombines TRBV27 with TRBJ2-5; tentatively, D is TRBD1 (6 bases). V gave up 5 bases and J gave up 2 bases, with 12 bases separating them. Germline V gives CDR1 MNHEY, CDR2 SMNVEV (reference sequence). This CDR3 has 14 residues. CDR3 sequence reads: CASSLRGQQETQYF. The CDR3 DNA is TGTGCCAGCAGTCTCAGGGGCCAGCAAGAGACCCAGTACTTC.

Many counts were recorded for this clonotype. V and J are TRBV20-1 and TRBJ2-6; tentatively, D is TRBD1 (6 bases). This CDR3 region has 16 residues. Germline CDR1 reads DFQATT; CDR2 reads SNEGSKA (reference sequence). The V end lost 5 bases, the J end lost 8 bases, and 22 bases lay between the germline ends. Here the CDR3 DNA reads TGCAGTGCTCACTCTCCGGGAACAGGGATGTCCAACGTCCTGACTTTC. Its protein is CSAHSPGTGMSNVLTF.

In its sample, this clonotype was seen many times. The rearrangement joins TRBV20-1 to TRBJ2-5; 7 nucleotides line up with TRBD1. The V segment lost 1 base and the J segment 4 bases; nucleotides outside the gene matches: 12. CDR1 is DFQATT and CDR2 is SNEGSKA in the germline V gene (reference sequence). The CDR3 covers 16 residues. This CDR3 reads CSARVPSWTGRETQYF. The CDR3 DNA is TGCAGTGCTAGAGTTCCCTCCTGGACAGGTCGAGAGACCCAGTACTTC.

By its share, this clonotype is medium-sized. The chain links TRBV10-1 to TRBJ2-5, with a possible D match to TRBD2 (5 bases). Per germline, CDR1 WNHNN and CDR2 SYGVQD (reference sequence). The ends were cut back, 0 bases at V and 1 base at J, with 9 bases in the middle. The CDR3 has 15 amino acids. DNA of the CDR3: TGCGCCAGCAGTGAGTCGGGGAGAGGCCAAGAGACCCAGTACTTC. Amino acid sequence: CASSESGRGQETQYF.

This clonotype was picked up many times. The J gene is TRBJ2-7, the V gene TRBV5-1; D gene ambiguous. The germline V gene encodes CDR1 SGHRS and CDR2 YFSETQ. This CDR3 spans 14 amino acids. Trimming cost V 4 bases and J 5 bases, with 16 bases left between them. The CDR3 protein is CASSEVAGSHEQYF. As DNA, the CDR3 is TGCGCCAGCAGCGAAGTCGCCGGGTCCCACGAGCAGTACTTC.

This clonotype was counted ten times or more. The chain has TRBV10-3 and TRBJ1-5, with TRBD1 matching 7 bases. The CDR3 contains 14 residues. CDR1 is ENHRY and CDR2 is SYGVKD in the germline V gene. Trimming at V came to 4 bases and at J to 6 bases, leaving 6 bases not matched to a gene. The CDR3 DNA reads TGTGCCATCAGTGGAGCCACAGGGGCTCAGCCCCAGCATTTT. As protein: CAISGATGAQPQHF.

This clonotype has a count of ten or more. The V call is TRBV6-5, the J call TRBJ2-6; D is perhaps TRBD2 (5 bases). Trimming pared 2 bases from V and 2 bases from J, leaving 7 bases between. CDR1 is MNHEY and CDR2 is SVGAGI in the germline V gene. The CDR3 length is 15 residues. The chain's CDR3 is CASSYGGTGANVLTF. As DNA, the CDR3 is TGTGCCAGCAGTTACGGAGGCACTGGGGCCAACGTCCTGACTTTC.

This clonotype was seen many times. The rearrangement links TRBV3-1 to TRBJ1-1, with D tentatively TRBD1 (6 bases). Trimming pared 1 base from V and 4 bases from J, leaving 10 bases between. The V gene's germline CDR1 is LGHDT and CDR2 YNNKEL (reference sequence). This CDR3 region has 14 residues. CDR3 sequence: CASSQVQGGTEAFF. CDR3 in DNA: TGTGCCAGCAGCCAAGTACAGGGCGGCACTGAAGCTTTCTTT.

This clonotype was observed many times. J is TRBJ2-1 and V is TRBV18; D is possibly TRBD2 (6 bases). Per germline, CDR1 KGHSH and CDR2 LQKENI. The CDR3 runs to 15 residues. V lost 5 bases and J 5 bases, leaving 16 bases between the germline ends. The CDR3 loop is CASSIAESPHNEQFF. The CDR3 bases are TGTGCCAGCTCAATAGCGGAGTCCCCCCACAATGAGCAGTTCTTC.

The chain recombines TRBV20-1 with TRBJ2-7; the D is unclear. Germline CDR1 reads DFQATT; CDR2 reads SNEGSKA (reference sequence). V was pared by 4 bases and J by 2 bases, with 9 bases between. The CDR3 contains 12 residues. As DNA, the CDR3 is TGCAGTGCTACCGCGTTGGCCTACGAGCAGTACTTC. It translates to CSATALAYEQYF.

This clonotype was found many times. The rearrangement joins TRBV27 to TRBJ2-1; 7 positions agree with TRBD1. The V gene end was trimmed by 0 bases and the J gene end by 0 bases; junction bases not matched to a gene: 5. Germline V gene sequence: CDR1 MNHEY, CDR2 SMNVEV (reference sequence). This CDR3 region has 17 residues. The DNA for the CDR3 is TGTGCCAGCAGTTTATCGGACAGGAGGAGCTCCTACAATGAGCAGTTCTTC. Protein: CASSLSDRRSSYNEQFF.

This clonotype was seen repeatedly, ten times or more. The V call is TRBV10-3, the J call TRBJ1-5; 7 nucleotides line up with TRBD1. V shed 3 bases, J shed 6 bases, and the junction held 5 bases outside the gene matches. The CDR3 is 14 amino acids. Germline V gene sequence: CDR1 ENHRY, CDR2 SYGVKD. The CDR3 sequence: CAISEEGALQPQHF. The DNA of the CDR3 is TGTGCCATCAGTGAAGAGGGGGCACTTCAGCCCCAGCATTTT.

This clonotype was found many times. The chain's CDR3 is CSAARGSLDTDTQYF. CDR3 in DNA: TGCAGTGCGGCCCGGGGGAGCCTCGACACAGATACGCAGTATTTT. This sequence joins TRBV20-1 and TRBJ2-3; the D gene is possibly TRBD2 (6 bases). The CDR3 is 15 amino acids. Germline V CDR1 and CDR2: DFQATT, SNEGSKA (reference sequence). Trimming removed 6 bases from V and 2 bases from J, with 18 bases in between.

Ten or more counts support this clonotype. V usage is TRBV29-1 and J usage is TRBJ2-5, with D perhaps matching TRBD1 (6 bases). Trimming cost V 8 bases and J 1 base, with 23 bases left between them. This CDR3 is built from 16 residues. Germline CDR1 reads SQVTM; CDR2 reads ANQGSEA. The CDR3 sequence is CSPRQRQEPAQETQYF. CDR3 in DNA: TGCAGCCCCCGACAGCGACAGGAGCCAGCCCAAGAGACCCAGTACTTC. The whole variable domain, remainder taken from reference TRBV29-1 and TRBJ2-5, is SAVISQKPSRDICQRGTSLTIQCQVDSQVTMMFWYRQQPGQSLTLIATANQGSEATYESGFVIDKFPISRPNLTFSTLTVSNMSPEDSSIYLCSPRQRQEPAQETQYFGPGTRLLVL.

This clonotype has at least ten counts. The chain recombines TRBV20-1 with TRBJ2-4; no reliable D call. V lost 6 bases and J 0 bases, leaving 21 bases between the germline ends. Germline loops: CDR1 DFQATT, CDR2 SNEGSKA (reference sequence). The CDR3 totals 17 residues. CDR3 sequence: CSANLPGPKLAKNIQYF. The CDR3 DNA follows: TGCAGTGCCAACCTCCCCGGCCCCAAACTAGCCAAAAACATTCAGTACTTC.

This clonotype was seen at least ten times. The rearrangement joins TRBV10-3 to TRBJ1-1; no clear D. The CDR3 covers 12 residues. The V end lost 4 bases, the J end lost 11 bases, and 14 bases lay between the germline ends. Germline V gene sequence: CDR1 ENHRY, CDR2 SYGVKD. The DNA for the CDR3 is TGTGCCATCAGTGCCGCGGCCGGGTCGGCTTTCTTT. Translated, it gives CAISAAAGSAFF.

In this sample, this clonotype turned up a few times. CDR3 coding DNA: TGTGCCTGGAGTATGGCGGGCCACGCTAACACCGGGGAGCTGTTTTTT. This gives the protein CAWSMAGHANTGELFF. V usage is TRBV30 and J usage is TRBJ2-2, with a weak D call TRBD2 (5 bases). V was cut by 2 bases and J by 2 bases, with 15 bases left in between. Germline V gene lookup returns CDR1 GTSNPN and CDR2 SVGIG (reference sequence). This CDR3 is 16 amino acids long.

This clonotype was counted between two and nine times. V gene TRBV19 combines with J gene TRBJ2-1; D assignment may be TRBD1 or TRBD2 (6 bases each). This CDR3 has 17 amino acids. Germline V gene lookup returns CDR1 LNHDA and CDR2 SQIVND (reference sequence). V was cut by 3 bases and J by 6 bases, with 21 bases left in between. In nucleotides, the CDR3 is TGTGCCAGTAGTATTCGTAAACCGGGGGCAGGTACCAATGAGCAGTTCTTC. This sequence encodes CASSIRKPGAGTNEQFF. The full variable domain, completed using reference TRBV19 and TRBJ2-1, is DGGITQSPKYLFRKEGQNVTLSCEQNLNHDAMYWYRQDPGQGLRLIYYSQIVNDFQKGDIAEGYSVSREKKESFPLTVTSAQKNPTAFYLCASSIRKPGAGTNEQFFGPGTRLTVL.

This clonotype was counted many times. The chain combines TRBV7-9 with TRBJ2-1, with 7 bases matching TRBD2. The J segment lost 3 bases and the V segment lost 3 bases, leaving 8 bases of the junction unmatched. Germline V gene sequence: CDR1 SEHNR, CDR2 FQNEAQ (reference sequence). The length of the CDR3 is 16 residues. Here the CDR3 DNA reads TGTGCCAGCAGCTTCCCTGCTAGCGGTGACTACAATGAGCAGTTCTTC. Protein: CASSFPASGDYNEQFF.

This clonotype was seen many times. The rearrangement uses TRBV7-8 and TRBJ2-7; no firm D call. Looked up from germline, CDR1 is SGHVS and CDR2 is FQNEAQ. The CDR3 runs to 12 residues. With 3 bases removed from V and 6 bases from J, the gap between germline ends came to 9 bases. The CDR3 DNA reads TGTGCCAGCAGCTTTCTCGCGCTCGAGCAGTACTTC. It encodes CASSFLALEQYF.